The text below deals with one T cell receptor (beta chain). This clone's antigen is unknown. The record originates from a study of cytomegalovirus exposure and HLA in healthy donors (TCRdb year 2017). For the wider study: In an earlier analysis of 550 to 750 of the donors, 276 Gb of sequence data and approximately 120 million unique TCR beta sequences from roughly 180 million T cells were reported. Typing coverage varied by locus: roughly 629-640 donors for A, B, C, DRB1 and DQB1; some 520 for DQA1; about 600 for DPA1; some 470 for DPB1. An earlier analysis of approximately 580 of the donors used high-throughput TCR beta sequencing to judge whether each TCR beta V gene segment behaved as functional or pseudogenic. Among roughly 400 genotyped donors of the cohort, an average of around 250,000 unique TCR beta nucleotide sequences was sequenced per donor, of which about 18% were non-productive. A later analysis re-examined previously published TCR beta repertoires from several hundred donors and added high-resolution HLA genotyping to investigate patterns of TCR occurrence. Roughly 300 gigabases of sequencing data and roughly 90 million unique TCR sequences were included in an early release covering roughly 600 HLA-typed donors. Of the 350 to 400 genotyped donors, 65% to 90% fell in the genetic ancestry cluster associated with self-reported Caucasian donors. Rather than drawing on any new phenotypic data, the later analysis identified candidate immune exposures from TCR beta sequences and the way those sequences occurred across donors. About five DR-DQ haplotypes were treated as single units for association and clustering because of strong linkage in the cohort. The study aimed to test whether cataloging public T cell receptors could reveal signatures of past pathogen exposure. A separate validation cohort of over a hundred different subjects was used in addition to the roughly 670-subject first cohort. The study profiled the T cell repertoires of hundreds of subjects by immunosequencing and related them to cytomegalovirus serostatus. Every discovery cohort repertoire had been produced on one sequencing platform. HLA typing covered class I and class II loci at four-digit resolution. To predict cytomegalovirus infection status, the study brought together high-throughput TCR immunosequencing, statistical association of individual TCRs with disease status, and machine learning. A later genetic analysis took genome-wide SNP genotypes for about 55% of the 666 donors and used that subset as a discovery cohort. Donor age, sex, ethnicity and CMV serostatus were collected together with the repertoire data.

Libraries were built with the immunoSEQ multiplex PCR assay. For the multiplex PCR, a mixture combining 60 forward primers for TCR Vbeta segments and 13 reverse primers for TCR Jbeta segments was used. Amplification of the CDR3 region of rearranged TCR beta genes was performed with a multiplex PCR assay on genomic DNA. On the Illumina HiSeq System, the amplified TCR beta libraries were sequenced as 87-base-pair reads. In the authors' own workflow: A later analysis counted about 80 million unique TCR beta chains across the 670 or so repertoires, and around 9.9 million of these chains were shared by at least two donors. To remove PCR and sequencing errors, raw reads were error-corrected and collapsed into unique sequences using a nearest-neighbor algorithm that merged closely related sequences. CDR3 sequences were aligned to IMGT reference sequences to assign V, D and J gene segments. For a sequence to be retained, at least a six-nucleotide match to both a V gene segment and a J gene segment was required. Rearrangements were called productive when the CDR3 lacked stop codons and stayed in frame with V and J; all others were non-productive. CDR3 was defined by IMGT convention, running from the second conserved V-encoded cysteine to the conserved J-encoded phenylalanine. The earlier analysis of more than 450 of the donors excluded sequences that lacked an unambiguous match to a single V gene segment. In an earlier analysis of around 600 of the donors, V segments were called functional above 56.7% productive rearrangements and were called segregating when the between-donor standard deviation exceeded 5%. To diagnose cytomegalovirus status from the catalog of TCR beta chain sequences, a statistical classification framework was built. In a later analysis, V and J genes were assigned by comparing TCR nucleotide sequences against IMGT/GENE-DB human TR gene sequences. A later analysis assigned CDR3 sequences and most-parsimonious VDJ recombination scenarios with the TCRdist pipeline. In a later analysis, each TCR beta chain was defined by its CDR3 amino acid sequence together with its V-gene family, and reads without a unique V-gene family were excluded. A later analysis removed 450 to 600 highly shared, low-generation-probability nucleotide sequences to deal with suspected cross-contamination and a sequencing artifact. In a later analysis, a clonal expansion index was calculated for each public chain from normalized within-repertoire ranks of inferred template counts. Generation probabilities in a later analysis came from a VDJ recombination model fitted to out-of-frame rearrangements, and those results were checked against IGoR. A later analysis scored TCR-TCR, TCR-HLA and TCR-CMV co-occurrence with hypergeometric tests, applying a repertoire-size bias correction to TCR pairs. In a later analysis, false discovery rates were estimated by permuting HLA or CMV assignments 20 times. In a later analysis, co-occurring TCRs were grouped using DBSCAN, and TCRdist sequence similarity was added for clustering within HLA-allele-positive subsets. Repertoires with fewer than 30,000 or more than 120,000 public chains were left out of co-occurrence clustering, as were four to six repertoires with anomalous nucleotide sharing. TCRdb carries this immuneACCESS record with in-frame sequences only. Its versions omit some clonotypes, under half of them owing to an unresolved V gene in the studies checked, with the rest unexplained. The D gene and trimming were derived from the DNA, and the V and J assignments and clone size from that table. The table held for this sample gives tens of thousands of clones. Over 2% of the sample lies in the top ten.

Study-level results and caveats: It was suggested by the authors that the approach could potentially be generalized to other disease states and immunological phenotypes. Compared with the approximately 600-donor mean, donors in an Asian-associated ancestry cluster had fewer N-insertions in productive TCRs, according to a later genetic analysis. In a later analysis, HLA-associated TCR beta chains showed more clonal expansion and lower generation probabilities than non-associated chains that were equally common. When HLA alleles, especially DR and DQ, strongly co-occurred, TCR associations were difficult to assign to individual alleles. According to a later analysis, TCR association rates differed among HLA loci, with DRB1 alleles showing the most associated TCRs and HLA-C alleles showing the fewest. The study gave a list of about 170 TCR beta chains associated with cytomegalovirus. Some IMGT-functional V segments, including TRBV6-2 and TRBV6-3, could not be told apart with the 87-base-pair reads, so those segments were excluded. An earlier analysis of around 540 of the donors showed that most TCR beta V segments appeared in productive rearrangements either about 87% or about 30% of the time, which broadly matched IMGT annotations. Presence/absence analyses assumed roughly uniform sequencing depth across donors, an assumption that may not hold. This cohort had only TCR beta chains sequenced, and the lack of alpha or paired-chain data limited which features could be detected. In vitro tests confirmed that three of the cytomegalovirus-associated TCR beta chains recognize cytomegalovirus antigens. Because counts were too low, more than 15 rarely observed V segments, including chromosome 9 orphons, were excluded from the earlier analysis of fewer than 650 of the donors. In both the original and validation cohorts, the classifier was reported to diagnose cytomegalovirus status with high specificity and sensitivity. CMV serostatus was the only immune exposure information available for the cohort. In a later genetic analysis, a missense DCLRE1C variant was associated with V-gene and J-gene trimming of TCR beta chains, and the association was replicated in an independent cohort. Most TCR sequences were seen in very few donors, while some public TCRs were found in many individuals. A later analysis found that most CMV-associated TCR beta chains appeared HLA-restricted, with HLA associations seemingly driven largely by CMV exposure. A group of highly shared sequence variants was considered likely to be a technical artifact of the sequencing pipeline. According to a later analysis, parvovirus B19, influenza, CMV and Epstein-Barr virus appeared linked to several top co-occurrence clusters. Because some donors lacked HLA typing at each locus, the association tests relied only on the typed subset. Correlated functional status among segregating V segments might reflect linkage disequilibrium, but an unknown experimental factor could not be ruled out. A further reported finding was that TCR beta sequences accurately predicted the HLA-A and HLA-B alleles for most subjects in the first cohort. At a false discovery rate of 0.05, a later analysis linked 16,000 or so TCR beta sequences to specific HLA alleles.

The cohort comprised more than 550 healthy bone marrow donors. Cohort members were all nominally healthy when sampled, although unrecorded immune exposures were likely present. The donor was CMV seronegative and was included in the group of a few hundred seronegative cohort members. Every donor gave a peripheral blood sample, and the peripheral blood mononuclear cells from that sample were used for TCR beta sequencing. The Qiagen DNeasy Blood Extraction Kit was used to extract genomic DNA from the blood cell samples. The CDR3 starts with the cysteine, ends with the phenylalanine, and has 11 residues. Kept here is only the CDR3 DNA, which spans 33 bases and is read in frame from base 1. After removal of 0 bases from V and 9 bases from J, the junction retains 1 base not matched to a gene. CDR1 and CDR2 are drawn from the germline V gene (reference sequence): GTSNPN, SVGIG.

This receptor was taken from a female donor in good health and CMV-seronegative. The V and J genes are TRBV30 and TRBJ2-5; 7 middle bases align to TRBD2. Sequenced: PBMCs. At the DNA level, the sequence is TGTGCCTGGAGTGTGGGGGGGGCCCAGTACTTC. It specifies CAWSVGGAQYF.